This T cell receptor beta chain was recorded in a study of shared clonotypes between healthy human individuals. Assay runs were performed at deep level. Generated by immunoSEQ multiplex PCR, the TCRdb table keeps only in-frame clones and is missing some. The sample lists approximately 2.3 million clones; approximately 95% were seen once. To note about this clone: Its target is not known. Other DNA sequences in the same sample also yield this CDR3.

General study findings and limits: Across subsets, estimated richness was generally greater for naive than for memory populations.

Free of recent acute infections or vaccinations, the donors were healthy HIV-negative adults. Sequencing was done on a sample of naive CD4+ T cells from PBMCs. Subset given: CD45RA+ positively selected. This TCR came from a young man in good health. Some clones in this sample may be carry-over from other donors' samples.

CDR3 in amino acids: CASSFLTVANTGELFF. CDR3 bases: TGCGCCAGCAGCTTCCTAACCGTCGCGAACACCGGGGAGCTGTTTTTT. The V gene is TRBV5-1, the J gene TRBJ2-2; D gene ambiguous. Between the trimmed V and J ends, which lost 2 bases and 0 bases, there was a span of 11 bases. The CDR3 spans 16 residues. Germline V lookup: CDR1 SGHRS, CDR2 YFSETQ.